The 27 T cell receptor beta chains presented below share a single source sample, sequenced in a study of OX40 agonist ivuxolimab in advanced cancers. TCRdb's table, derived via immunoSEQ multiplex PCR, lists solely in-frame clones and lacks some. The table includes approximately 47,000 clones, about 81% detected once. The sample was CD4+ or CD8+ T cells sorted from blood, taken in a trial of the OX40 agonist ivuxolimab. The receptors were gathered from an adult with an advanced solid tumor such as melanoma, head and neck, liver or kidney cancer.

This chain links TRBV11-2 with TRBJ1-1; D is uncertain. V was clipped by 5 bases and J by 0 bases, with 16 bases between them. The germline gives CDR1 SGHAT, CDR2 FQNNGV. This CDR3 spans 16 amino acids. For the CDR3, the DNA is TGTGCCAGCAGCCGGTTAGGTAATACCATGAACACTGAAGCTTTCTTT. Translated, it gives CASSRLGNTMNTEAFF.

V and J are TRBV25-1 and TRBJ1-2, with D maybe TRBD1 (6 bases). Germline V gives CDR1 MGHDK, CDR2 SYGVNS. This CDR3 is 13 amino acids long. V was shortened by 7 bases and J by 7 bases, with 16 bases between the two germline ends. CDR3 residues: CASTAGELPGYTF. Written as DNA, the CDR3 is TGTGCCAGCACTGCAGGGGAGTTGCCTGGCTACACCTTC.

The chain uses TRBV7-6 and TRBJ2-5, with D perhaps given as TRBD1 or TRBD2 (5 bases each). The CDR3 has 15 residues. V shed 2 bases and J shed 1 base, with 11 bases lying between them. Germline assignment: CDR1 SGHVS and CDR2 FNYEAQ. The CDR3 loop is CASSLHMGTQETQYF. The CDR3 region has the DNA TGTGCCAGCAGCTTACATATGGGGACCCAAGAGACCCAGTACTTC.

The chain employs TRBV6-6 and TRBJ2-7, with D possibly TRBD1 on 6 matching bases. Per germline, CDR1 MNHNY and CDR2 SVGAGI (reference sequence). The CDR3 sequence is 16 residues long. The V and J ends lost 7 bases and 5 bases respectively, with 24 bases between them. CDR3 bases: TGTGCCAGCACCACCCTTTTCACAGGGCGATCGGACGAGCAGTACTTC. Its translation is CASTTLFTGRSDEQYF.

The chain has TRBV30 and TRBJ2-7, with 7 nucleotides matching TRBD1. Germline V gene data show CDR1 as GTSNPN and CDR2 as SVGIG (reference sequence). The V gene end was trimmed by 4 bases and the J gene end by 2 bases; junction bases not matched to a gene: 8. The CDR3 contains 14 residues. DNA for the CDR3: TGTGCCTGGAAAGTTGTGACAGGGCCCTACGAGCAGTACTTC. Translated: CAWKVVTGPYEQYF.

The CDR3 loop reads CASSLGFAASYNEQFF. The CDR3 DNA reads as TGCGCCAGCAGCTTGGGTTTTGCAGCCTCCTACAATGAGCAGTTCTTC. The chain is built from TRBV5-1 and TRBJ2-1; D not resolved. Trimming cost V 0 bases and J 0 bases, with 10 bases left between them. CDR1 is SGHRS and CDR2 is YFSETQ in the germline V gene. CDR3 length equals 16 residues. Combining the CDR3 with reference TRBV5-1 and TRBJ2-1 gives the whole variable domain KAGVTQTPRYLIKTRGQQVTLSCSPISGHRSVSWYQQTPGQGLQFLFEYFSETQRNKGNFPGRFSGRQFSNSRSEMNVSTLELGDSALYLCASSLGFAASYNEQFFGPGTRLTVL.

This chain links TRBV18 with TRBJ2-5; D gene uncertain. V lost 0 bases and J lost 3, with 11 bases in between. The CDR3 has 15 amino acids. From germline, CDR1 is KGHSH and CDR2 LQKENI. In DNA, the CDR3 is TGTGCCAGCTCACCACCCGGGTTATCTGAAGAGACCCAGTACTTC. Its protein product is CASSPPGLSEETQYF.

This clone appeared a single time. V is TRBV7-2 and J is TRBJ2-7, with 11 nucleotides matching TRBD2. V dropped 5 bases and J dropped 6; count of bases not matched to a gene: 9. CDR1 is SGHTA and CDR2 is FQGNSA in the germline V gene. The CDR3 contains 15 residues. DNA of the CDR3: TGTGCCAGCAGCGTGGGTACTAGCGGGAGCGCCGAGCAGTACTTC. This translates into CASSVGTSGSAEQYF. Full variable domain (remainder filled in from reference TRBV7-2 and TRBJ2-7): GAGVSQSPSNKVTEKGKDVELRCDPISGHTALYWYRQSLGQGLEFLIYFQGNSAPDKSGLPSDRFSAERTGGSVSTLTIQRTQQEDSAVYLCASSVGTSGSAEQYFGPGTRLTVT.

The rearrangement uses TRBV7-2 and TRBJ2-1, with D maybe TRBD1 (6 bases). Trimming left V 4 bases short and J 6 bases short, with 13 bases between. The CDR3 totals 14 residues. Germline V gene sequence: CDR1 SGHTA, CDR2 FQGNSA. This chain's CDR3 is CASSSTGTGNEQFF. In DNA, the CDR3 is TGTGCCAGCAGCTCTACAGGGACCGGCAATGAGCAGTTCTTC.

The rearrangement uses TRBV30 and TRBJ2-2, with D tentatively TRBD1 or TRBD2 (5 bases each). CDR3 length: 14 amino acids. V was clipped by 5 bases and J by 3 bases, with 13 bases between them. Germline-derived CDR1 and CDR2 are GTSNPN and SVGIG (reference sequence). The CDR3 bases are TGTGCCTGGGCGGATGGGGGTCACACCGGGGAGCTGTTTTTT. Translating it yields CAWADGGHTGELFF.

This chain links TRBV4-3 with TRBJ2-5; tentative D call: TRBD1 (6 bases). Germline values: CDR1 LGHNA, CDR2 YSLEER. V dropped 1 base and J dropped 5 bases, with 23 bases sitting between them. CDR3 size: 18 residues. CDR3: CASSQVNILGTMGETQYF. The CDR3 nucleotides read TGCGCCAGCAGCCAAGTTAACATATTAGGGACAATGGGCGAGACCCAGTACTTC.

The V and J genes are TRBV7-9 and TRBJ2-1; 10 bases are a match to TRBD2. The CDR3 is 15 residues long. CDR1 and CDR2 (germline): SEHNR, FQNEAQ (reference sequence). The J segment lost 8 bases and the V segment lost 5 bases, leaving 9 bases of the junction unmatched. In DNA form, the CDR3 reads TGTGCCAGCAGCAGGGGGACTAGCGATCGGGATGAGCAGTTCTTC. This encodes CASSRGTSDRDEQFF. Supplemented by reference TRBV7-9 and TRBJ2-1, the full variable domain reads DTGVSQNPRHKITKRGQNVTFRCDPISEHNRLYWYRQTLGQGPEFLTYFQNEAQLEKSRLLSDRFSAERPKGSFSTLEIQRTEQGDSAMYLCASSRGTSDRDEQFFGPGTRLTVL.

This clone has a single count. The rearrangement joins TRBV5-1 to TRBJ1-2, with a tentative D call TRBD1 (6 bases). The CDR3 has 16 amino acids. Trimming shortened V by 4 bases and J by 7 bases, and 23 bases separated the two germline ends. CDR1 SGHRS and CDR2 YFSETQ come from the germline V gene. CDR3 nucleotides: TGCGCCAGCAGCCCTAACTTAAACACAGGGTTGGGTGGCTACACCTTC. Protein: CASSPNLNTGLGGYTF.

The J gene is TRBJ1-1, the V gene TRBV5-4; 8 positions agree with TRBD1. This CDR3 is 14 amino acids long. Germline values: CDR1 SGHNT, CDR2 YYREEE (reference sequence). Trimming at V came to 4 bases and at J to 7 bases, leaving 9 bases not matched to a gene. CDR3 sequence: CASSPRGGQVEAFF. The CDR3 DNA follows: TGTGCCAGCAGCCCTCGTGGGGGACAGGTTGAAGCTTTCTTT.

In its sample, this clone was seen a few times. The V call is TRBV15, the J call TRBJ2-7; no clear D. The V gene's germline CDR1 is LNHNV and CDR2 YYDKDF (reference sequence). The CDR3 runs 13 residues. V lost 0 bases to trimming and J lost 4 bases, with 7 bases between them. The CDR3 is CATSRDLGYEQYF. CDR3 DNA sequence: TGTGCCACCAGCAGAGATTTGGGGTACGAGCAGTACTTC.

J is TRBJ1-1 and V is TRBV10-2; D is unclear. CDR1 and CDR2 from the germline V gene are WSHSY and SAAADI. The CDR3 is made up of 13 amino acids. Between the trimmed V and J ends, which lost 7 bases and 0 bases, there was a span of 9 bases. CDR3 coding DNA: TGCGCCAGCAAAGGGATGGTGAACACTGAAGCTTTCTTT. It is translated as CASKGMVNTEAFF.

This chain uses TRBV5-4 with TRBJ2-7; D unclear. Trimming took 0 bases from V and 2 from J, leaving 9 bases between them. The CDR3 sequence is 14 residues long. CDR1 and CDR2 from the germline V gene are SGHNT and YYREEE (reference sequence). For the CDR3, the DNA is TGTGCCAGCAGCTTGGATCCAGCTACCTACGAGCAGTACTTC. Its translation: CASSLDPATYEQYF.

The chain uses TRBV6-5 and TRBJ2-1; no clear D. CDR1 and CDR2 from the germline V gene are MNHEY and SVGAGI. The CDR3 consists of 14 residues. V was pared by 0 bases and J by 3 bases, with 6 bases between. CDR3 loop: CASSYSGGYNEQFF. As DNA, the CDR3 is TGTGCCAGCAGTTACTCGGGCGGCTACAATGAGCAGTTCTTC.

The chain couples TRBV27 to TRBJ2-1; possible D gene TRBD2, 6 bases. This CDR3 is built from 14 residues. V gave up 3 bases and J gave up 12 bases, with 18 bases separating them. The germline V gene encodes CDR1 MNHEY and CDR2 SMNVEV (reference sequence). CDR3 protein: CASSLRLGASGQFF. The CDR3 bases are TGTGCCAGCAGTTTGAGACTAGGGGCGTCGGGGCAGTTCTTC.

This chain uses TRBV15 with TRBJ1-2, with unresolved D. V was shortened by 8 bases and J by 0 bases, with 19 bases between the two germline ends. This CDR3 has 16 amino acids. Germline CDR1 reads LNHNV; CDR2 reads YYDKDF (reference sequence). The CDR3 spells CATGSSLGQANYGYTF. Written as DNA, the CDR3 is TGTGCCACCGGAAGCAGTCTAGGCCAAGCTAACTATGGCTACACCTTC.

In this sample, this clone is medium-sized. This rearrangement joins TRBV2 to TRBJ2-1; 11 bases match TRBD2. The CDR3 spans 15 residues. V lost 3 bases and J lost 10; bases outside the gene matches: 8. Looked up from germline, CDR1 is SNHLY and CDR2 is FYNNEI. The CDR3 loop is CASSETSGTFREQFF. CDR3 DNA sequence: TGTGCCAGCAGTGAGACTAGCGGGACTTTTAGGGAGCAGTTCTTC.

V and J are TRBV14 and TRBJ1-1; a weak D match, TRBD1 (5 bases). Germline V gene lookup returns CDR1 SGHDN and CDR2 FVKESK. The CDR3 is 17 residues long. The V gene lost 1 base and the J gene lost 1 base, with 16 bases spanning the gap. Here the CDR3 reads CASSQVIGASKNTEAFF. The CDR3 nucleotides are TGTGCCAGCAGCCAAGTTATTGGGGCATCTAAGAACACTGAAGCTTTCTTT.

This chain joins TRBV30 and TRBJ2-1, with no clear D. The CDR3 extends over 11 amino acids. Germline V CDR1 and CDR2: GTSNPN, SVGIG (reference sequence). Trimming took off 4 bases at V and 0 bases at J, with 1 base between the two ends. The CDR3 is CAWNSYNEQFF. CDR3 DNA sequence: TGTGCCTGGAACTCCTACAATGAGCAGTTCTTC.

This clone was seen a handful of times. CDR3 DNA: TGTGCCAGTAGTATAGCACAGCAAGAGACCCAGTACTTC. Translation gives CASSIAQQETQYF. The rearrangement joins TRBV19 to TRBJ2-5; no clear D. This CDR3 is 13 amino acids long. V gave up 1 base and J gave up 2 bases, with 5 bases separating them. CDR1 and CDR2 from the germline V gene are LNHDA and SQIVND (reference sequence).

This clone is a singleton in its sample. DNA for the CDR3: TGTGCCAGCAGACAGGGTCCCTCTGGGGCCAACGTCCTGACTTTC. It yields the protein CASRQGPSGANVLTF. V usage is TRBV6-1 and J usage is TRBJ2-6; D is possibly TRBD1 (6 bases). There are 15 residues in the CDR3. Deletions cut 6 bases from V and 0 bases from J, with 9 bases between. Germline CDR1 and CDR2: MNHNS and SASEGT.

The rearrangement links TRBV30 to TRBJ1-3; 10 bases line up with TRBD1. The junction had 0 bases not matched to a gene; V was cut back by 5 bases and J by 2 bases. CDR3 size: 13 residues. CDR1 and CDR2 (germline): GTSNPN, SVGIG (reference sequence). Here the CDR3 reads CAWGTGAGNTIYF. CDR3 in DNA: TGTGCCTGGGGGACAGGGGCTGGAAACACCATATATTTT.

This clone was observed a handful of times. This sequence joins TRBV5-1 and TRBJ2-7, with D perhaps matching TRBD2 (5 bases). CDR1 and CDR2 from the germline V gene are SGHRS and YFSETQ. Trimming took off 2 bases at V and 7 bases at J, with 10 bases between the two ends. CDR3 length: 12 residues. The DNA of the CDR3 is TGCGCCAGCAGCTTAGTCTCGGGAGAGCAGTACTTC. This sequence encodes CASSLVSGEQYF.